The 30 T cell receptor beta chains reported below all come from one sample, sequenced in a study of T-cell reconstitution after alpha-beta-depleted transplantation in children. Construction of the TCRbeta library involved unique molecular identifiers. One entry per CDR3 protein results from TCRdb running MiXCR on the PCR reads. The sample lists some 110,000 distinct CDR3 sequences; approximately 10% were seen once. The sample in question was PBMCs, obtained before TCRalphabeta/CD19-depleted stem cell transplant. The receptor set was obtained from a boy aged 2-9 years with acute lymphoblastic leukemia, due to receive a stem cell transplant.

The chain joins TRBV12-3 or TRBV12-4 to TRBJ1-2; no definite D call. The CDR3 extends over 12 amino acids. The ends were cut back, 3 bases at V and 5 bases at J, with 7 bases in the middle. CDR3 sequence reads: CASSLSDYGYTF. The DNA for the CDR3 is TGTGCCAGCAGTTTGTCCGATTATGGCTACACCTTC.

This clonotype was recorded a few times. The chain uses TRBV5-1 and TRBJ2-7; D might be TRBD2 (5 bases). V was pared by 2 bases and J by 2 bases, with 17 bases between. The V gene's germline CDR1 is SGHRS and CDR2 YFSETQ. CDR3 length equals 16 residues. The CDR3 spells CASSFGGRNNPYEQYF. For the CDR3, the DNA is TGCGCCAGCAGCTTCGGTGGGAGAAATAATCCCTACGAGCAGTACTTC.

In the case of this clonotype: Germline is not matched at one junction end, which may reflect a read error. J is TRBJ2-3 and V is TRBV7-3; D is unresolved. CDR1 is SGHTA, CDR2 FQGTGA, per germline. This CDR3 contains 14 residues. The CDR3 DNA reads TGTGCCAGCAGCTTATCCGGAAGCAGAGATACGCAGTATTTT. Amino acids: CASSLSGSRDTQYF.

This clonotype has at least ten counts. This chain links TRBV5-1 with TRBJ2-1, with 7 bases fitting TRBD1. The J segment lost 1 base and the V segment lost 4 bases, leaving 8 bases of the junction unmatched. The germline V gene has CDR1 SGHRS and CDR2 YFSETQ. This CDR3 is 16 amino acids long. The chain's CDR3 is CASSGRTGSSYNEQFF. The CDR3 nucleotides read TGCGCCAGCAGCGGACGGACAGGTTCTTCCTACAATGAGCAGTTCTTC.

This clonotype showed up just a few times. The chain couples TRBV28 to TRBJ2-7; 14 bases match TRBD2. Trimming took 4 bases from V and 4 from J; bases not matched to a gene: 6. The germline CDR1 and CDR2 sequences are MDHEN and SYDVKM. The CDR3 consists of 16 residues. The DNA of the CDR3 is TGTGCCAGCAGTTCGGGACTAGCGGGAGAAAGGTACGAGCAGTACTTC. It specifies CASSSGLAGERYEQYF.

This clonotype was counted only a few times. The chain has TRBV20-1 and TRBJ2-5; 9 bases agree with TRBD1. This CDR3 contains 11 residues. The germline gives CDR1 DFQATT, CDR2 SNEGSKA (reference sequence). CDR3 protein: CSEDRGQTQYF. The CDR3 DNA reads as TGCAGCGAGGACAGGGGACAGACCCAGTACTTC.

The rearrangement joins TRBV5-1 to TRBJ2-7; 9 bases are shared with TRBD2. Looked up from germline, CDR1 is SGHRS and CDR2 is YFSETQ. Trimming took 0 bases from V and 0 from J; bases not matched to a gene: 4. The CDR3 sequence is 16 residues long. CDR3 in amino acids: CASSLGVSGSSYEQYF. As DNA, the CDR3 is TGCGCCAGCAGCTTGGGTGTTAGCGGGAGCTCCTACGAGCAGTACTTC.

J is TRBJ2-3 and V is TRBV15, with TRBD1 matching over 8 bases. The CDR3 spans 16 residues. CDR1 and CDR2 (germline): LNHNV, YYDKDF (reference sequence). Trimming at V came to 2 bases and at J to 1 base, leaving 5 bases not matched to a gene. Written as DNA, the CDR3 is TGTGCCACCAGCAGACCGAAACAGGGGGGCACAGATACGCAGTATTTT. It codes for CATSRPKQGGTDTQYF.

The rearrangement uses TRBV6-1 and TRBJ2-2, with 8 bases lining up with TRBD1. In germline, CDR1 is MNHNS, CDR2 SASEGT. The CDR3 consists of 15 residues. V lost 6 bases to trimming and J lost 3 bases; unmatched junction nucleotides: 6. DNA of the CDR3: TGTGCCAGCAGGCCAGGGGGCGCCGACACCGGGGAGCTGTTTTTT. It translates to CASRPGGADTGELFF.

The genes are TRBV27 and TRBJ1-4; TRBD1 is a possible D gene (6 bases). Germline CDR1 is MNHEY and CDR2 is SMNVEV (reference sequence). The CDR3 loop spans 13 amino acids. Trimming removed 8 bases at V and 10 bases at J, with 17 bases between. The CDR3 here is CASLGHAGGKLFF. The DNA of the CDR3 is TGTGCCAGCTTGGGACATGCCGGAGGAAAACTGTTTTTT.

The J gene is TRBJ2-2, the V gene TRBV3-1, with D perhaps TRBD2 (5 bases). Trimming removed 4 bases from V and 0 bases from J, with 12 bases in between. Germline loops: CDR1 LGHDT, CDR2 YNNKEL (reference sequence). The CDR3 has 16 amino acids. The CDR3 protein is CASSPRPAANTGELFF. The CDR3 nucleotides are TGTGCCAGCAGCCCCCGGCCAGCGGCGAACACCGGGGAGCTGTTTTTT.

The gene calls are TRBV6-5 and TRBJ2-6; D unclear. This CDR3 comprises 16 residues. V shed 0 bases and J shed 0 bases, with 6 bases lying between them. The V gene's germline CDR1 is MNHEY and CDR2 SVGAGI. The CDR3 here is CASSYSSSSGANVLTF. The CDR3 DNA sequence: TGTGCCAGCAGTTACTCGAGCAGCTCTGGGGCCAACGTCCTGACTTTC.

J is TRBJ2-7 and V is TRBV11-2; unclear D gene. Germline V gene data show CDR1 as SGHAT and CDR2 as FQNNGV. The CDR3 has 13 amino acids. The V end lost 3 bases, the J end lost 2 bases, and 8 bases lay between the germline ends. CDR3 DNA sequence: TGTGCCAGCAGCTTGACTGTTACCTACGAGCAGTACTTC. Translated, it gives CASSLTVTYEQYF. Full variable domain (missing parts from reference TRBV11-2 and TRBJ2-7): EAGVAQSPRYKIIEKRQSVAFWCNPISGHATLYWYQQILGQGPKLLIQFQNNGVVDDSQLPKDRFSAERLKGVDSTLKIQPAKLEDSAVYLCASSLTVTYEQYFGPGTRLTVT.

This clonotype has a handful of counts. The chain employs TRBV10-1 and TRBJ2-7; 8 nucleotides align to TRBD1. Germline V gives CDR1 WNHNN, CDR2 SYGVQD (reference sequence). The CDR3 has 12 amino acids. V shed 11 bases, J shed 5 bases, and the junction held 8 bases outside the gene matches. The chain's CDR3 is CAGGQVVDEQYF. CDR3 sequence (DNA): TGCGCCGGGGGACAGGTCGTCGACGAGCAGTACTTC.

This sequence joins TRBV24-1 and TRBJ2-1; the match to TRBD2 covers 16 bases. The length of the CDR3 is 20 residues. V shed 4 bases and J 2 bases; nucleotides not matched to a gene: 10. Germline V gives CDR1 KGHDR, CDR2 SFDVKD. CDR3 loop: CATSDSTGTSGRGTYNEQFF. The CDR3 DNA follows: TGTGCCACCAGTGACAGCACCGGGACTAGCGGGAGGGGGACCTACAATGAGCAGTTCTTC.

This clonotype was seen repeatedly, ten times or more. The chain is built from TRBV12-3 or TRBV12-4 and TRBJ2-1; 9 bases map to TRBD1. The V gene end was trimmed by 6 bases and the J gene end by 5 bases; junction bases not matched to a gene: 5. This CDR3 region has 14 residues. CDR3 nucleotide sequence: TGTGCCAGCAGAGGGGACAGGGTGAACAATGAGCAGTTCTTC. Translated: CASRGDRVNNEQFF.

This clonotype was seen a few times. Here the CDR3 reads CASSSGQDLYNEQFF. As DNA, the CDR3 is TGTGCCAGCAGTTCCGGACAGGACCTCTACAATGAGCAGTTCTTC. The chain recombines TRBV27 with TRBJ2-1; 7 bases agree with TRBD1. The germline V gene has CDR1 MNHEY and CDR2 SMNVEV (reference sequence). The CDR3 sequence is 15 residues long. V lost 4 bases, J lost 3 bases, and 6 bases stayed unmatched.

The chain combines TRBV14 with TRBJ2-2, with TRBD2 matching over 7 bases. The CDR3 has 15 residues. From germline, CDR1 is SGHDN and CDR2 FVKESK. V lost 1 base and J lost 7; bases outside the gene matches: 6. The chain's CDR3 is CASSQGRIAGGELFF. The CDR3, as DNA: TGTGCCAGCAGCCAAGGAAGAATAGCGGGCGGGGAGCTGTTTTTT.

The chain uses TRBV28 and TRBJ1-1, with 7 positions matching TRBD1. The CDR3 is 15 residues long. V was clipped by 8 bases and J by 5 bases; unmatched bases: 14. Germline V gene data show CDR1 as MDHEN and CDR2 as SYDVKM. For the CDR3, the DNA is TGTGCCAGCGAGACACGACAGGGTATGTGGACTGAAGCTTTCTTT. Translated, it gives CASETRQGMWTEAFF. The full variable domain, its missing parts supplied by reference TRBV28 and TRBJ1-1, is DVKVTQSSRYLVKRTGEKVFLECVQDMDHENMFWYRQDPGLGLRLIYFSYDVKMKEKGDIPEGYSVSREKKERFSLILESASTNQTSMYLCASETRQGMWTEAFFGQGTRLTVV.

This clonotype was found a few times. This chain uses TRBV7-9 with TRBJ2-5, with 9 bases aligning to TRBD1. From germline, CDR1 is SEHNR and CDR2 FQNEAQ (reference sequence). V was clipped by 7 bases and J by 4 bases; unmatched bases: 4. There are 13 residues in the CDR3. The CDR3 coding sequence is TGTGCCAGCATCCTGGACAGGGGAGAGACCCAGTACTTC. Protein sequence: CASILDRGETQYF.

This clonotype was counted ten times or more. J is TRBJ2-1 and V is TRBV7-9, with D hard to call. The CDR3 consists of 14 residues. Between the trimmed V and J ends, which lost 0 bases and 4 bases, there was a span of 7 bases. Per the germline V gene, CDR1 is SEHNR and CDR2 is FQNEAQ (reference sequence). The DNA for the CDR3 is TGTGCCAGCAGCTTAGCGGGGAATTACAATGAGCAGTTCTTC. It translates to CASSLAGNYNEQFF. The complete variable domain, with remaining parts taken from reference TRBV7-9 and TRBJ2-1, reads DTGVSQNPRHKITKRGQNVTFRCDPISEHNRLYWYRQTLGQGPEFLTYFQNEAQLEKSRLLSDRFSAERPKGSFSTLEIQRTEQGDSAMYLCASSLAGNYNEQFFGPGTRLTVL.

The chain employs TRBV5-6 and TRBJ2-1, with a possible D match to TRBD2 (5 bases). The V end lost 5 bases, the J end lost 5 bases, and 14 bases lay between the germline ends. The CDR3 spans 14 residues. The germline V gene has CDR1 SGHDT and CDR2 YYEEEE. The CDR3 DNA reads TGTGCCAGCAGTCCACTAGTTACCGACAATGAGCAGTTCTTC. As protein: CASSPLVTDNEQFF.

This sequence joins TRBV3-1 and TRBJ2-1; 13 bases match TRBD2. Germline CDR1 and CDR2: LGHDT and YNNKEL (reference sequence). Losses at the gene ends were 11 bases for V and 4 bases for J; bases not matched to a gene: 17. CDR3 length: 18 residues. The CDR3 nucleotides are TGTGCCTGCTCCCCCCGACTAGCGGGAGGCCCTAATTACAATGAGCAGTTCTTC. Its protein is CACSPRLAGGPNYNEQFF.

J is TRBJ2-1 and V is TRBV2; D is perhaps TRBD2 (6 bases). Between the trimmed V and J ends, which lost 5 bases and 15 bases, there was a span of 17 bases. There are 12 residues in the CDR3. Germline loops: CDR1 SNHLY, CDR2 FYNNEI. CDR3 in amino acids: CASSPSTQGGFF. CDR3 DNA: TGTGCCAGCAGTCCTTCTACCCAGGGAGGGTTCTTC.

This clonotype was seen only a few times. CDR3 loop: CSARRGGRNQPQHF. CDR3 bases: TGCAGTGCTAGACGGGGGGGCCGCAATCAGCCCCAGCATTTT. The chain carries TRBV20-1 and TRBJ1-5; maybe TRBD1 (6 bases). The CDR3 runs to 14 residues. Per the germline V gene, CDR1 is DFQATT and CDR2 is SNEGSKA (reference sequence). V was cut by 2 bases and J by 2 bases, with 10 bases left in between.

J is TRBJ2-1 and V is TRBV11-2, with 8 nucleotides matching TRBD2. The junction had 6 bases not matched to a gene; V was cut back by 5 bases and J by 0 bases. The CDR3 spans 16 residues. Germline V CDR1 and CDR2: SGHAT, FQNNGV. CDR3 region: CASSPQSGSSYNEQFF. The CDR3 DNA is TGTGCCAGCAGCCCCCAAAGCGGGAGCTCCTACAATGAGCAGTTCTTC.

The J gene is TRBJ1-2, the V gene TRBV5-6; D might be TRBD1 (6 bases). The CDR3 has 13 amino acids. Trimming left V 2 bases short and J 6 bases short, with 11 bases between. In germline, CDR1 is SGHDT, CDR2 YYEEEE. The CDR3 is CASSLRWTDGYTF. The CDR3 DNA reads as TGTGCCAGCAGCTTACGCTGGACAGATGGCTACACCTTC. Based on the CDR3 plus reference TRBV5-6 and TRBJ1-2, the full variable domain is DAGVTQSPTHLIKTRGQQVTLRCSPKSGHDTVSWYQQALGQGPQFIFQYYEEEERQRGNFPDRFSGHQFPNYSSELNVNALLLGDSALYLCASSLRWTDGYTFGSGTRLTVV.

This clonotype was seen only once. This chain joins TRBV5-1 and TRBJ2-1; either TRBD1 or TRBD2 may supply D (6 bases each). The germline CDR1 and CDR2 sequences are SGHRS and YFSETQ. CDR3 length: 15 amino acids. The V end lost 4 bases, the J end lost 8 bases, and 19 bases lay between the germline ends. Here the CDR3 reads CASSKGPLGGDEQFF. The CDR3 nucleotides read TGCGCCAGCAGCAAGGGACCGCTGGGGGGCGATGAGCAGTTCTTC.

The J gene is TRBJ1-1, the V gene TRBV5-1, with TRBD1 as a possible D gene (5 bases). Germline CDR1 SGHRS, CDR2 YFSETQ. The CDR3 covers 15 residues. V was shortened by 5 bases and J by 0 bases, with 14 bases between the two germline ends. The CDR3, as DNA: TGCGCCAGCAGGTCCGGGACGGGGTTGAACACTGAAGCTTTCTTT. Residues: CASRSGTGLNTEAFF.

This clonotype was detected ten times or more. The chain has TRBV12-3 or TRBV12-4 and TRBJ2-7, with D tentatively TRBD1 (6 bases). The CDR3 totals 16 residues. Trimming left V 5 bases short and J 2 bases short, with 19 bases between. The CDR3 here is CASSPPGRGSPYEQYF. CDR3 DNA: TGTGCCAGCAGTCCCCCCGGCAGGGGTTCCCCCTACGAGCAGTACTTC.